The entry below describes one T cell receptor beta chain. The antigen it recognizes is unknown. Within one base of it there is no much larger clone, and no base qualities were kept. At one collaborating source in Seattle, patients were enrolled during active infection and were followed longitudinally through the course of disease. The collaborating institutions used their own protocols to collect whole blood in K2EDTA tubes. Collaborator samples were shipped for TCRbeta analysis as frozen whole blood, isolated PBMCs, or DNA extracted from either sample type. The immunoSEQ Assay, a bias-controlled multiplex PCR, was used to amplify TCRbeta CDR3 regions from genomic DNA. The source study handled its data this way. The number of nucleated cells in each sample was estimated by amplification of reference gene primers within the assay. To quantify the absolute abundance of each unique TCRbeta CDR3 rearrangement, sequence reads were collapsed and filtered. For each sample, productive Simpson clonality was calculated as the square root of Simpson's diversity index across productive rearrangements. Entries here come from immuneACCESS through TCRdb and include only in-frame sequences with V and J called. Some clones fail to appear in such tables; in the studies checked, an unresolved V gene covers under half of the shortfall, and the cause of the remainder is unknown. V and J calls and clone size are copied from that table; D and trimming were computed from the DNA. Here the sample has 100,000 to 150,000 clones; approximately 89% occur a single time. Jointly, the top ten make up around 3.3% of the sample.

Inclusive of the bounding cysteine and phenylalanine, the CDR3 is 13 residues long. Kept here is only the CDR3 DNA, which spans 39 bases and is read in frame from base 1. CDR1 and CDR2, per the germline V gene, are MDHEN and SYDVKM. The junction carries 12 bases between V and J, which are trimmed by 5 bases and 8 bases respectively. This sample is drawn from a study of blood T cell repertoires in COVID-19 (dated by TCRdb to 2018 to 2020). Describing the broader study: The collaborator samples originated in the United States, Italy and Spain and spanned the acute and convalescent phases of COVID-19. The samples were drawn from two sources: the first 160 participants of the ongoing ImmuneRACE study, and 1,000 to 1,500 subjects contributed by 6 global collaborators. Where available, HLA class I and class II types were obtained from metadata supplied by the sample provider rather than from assay-based typing. The prospective study material was composed of cDNA or gDNA derived from T cells, B-cell-depleted T cells, or PBMCs. Nearly every sample came with metadata listing a de-identified subject ID, COVID-19 status, age in years and sex. The repertoires were released in a freely available public database intended as a resource for research on the immune response to SARS-CoV-2. The dataset comprised deeply sampled blood TCRbeta repertoires from subjects exposed to, actively infected with, or recovered from COVID-19.

What the work shows at the level of the full study, not this receptor alone: The amount of clinical and demographic metadata varied by source and participant and was provided uncurated.

The sample was peripheral blood. The receptor chain draws on TRBV28 and TRBJ1-4; the D gene assignment is ambiguous. The source is a woman older than 75 with COVID-19, enrolled during active disease. The DNA sequence is as follows: TGTGCCAGCAGTCTCCGGACTGTGGAAAAACTGTTTTTT. The translation is CASSLRTVEKLFF.